These 26 T cell receptor beta chains were sequenced from one sample in a study of T cells in Graves' hyperthyroidism and ophthalmopathy. What was amplified from RNA transcripts were TCR beta CDR3 regions. First-round RT-PCR with HTBI primers amplified the TCR CDR3 region. TCRdb re-derived calls from the multiplex PCR reads in MiXCR, one entry per CDR3 protein. The data show 450,000 to 600,000 distinct CDR3 sequences, 15% to 20% seen once. The material sequenced was blood. The receptors derive from a man aged 35 to 55 with Graves' ophthalmopathy.

In its sample, this clonotype was seen a few times. The genes are TRBV2 and TRBJ1-2, with D maybe TRBD1 (6 bases). CDR1 is SNHLY, CDR2 FYNNEI, per germline. V lost 5 bases, J lost 7 bases, and 17 bases lay in between. The CDR3 contains 14 residues. The CDR3 coding sequence is TGTGCCAGCAGTTTTGAACAGGGAGGGGGTGGCTACACCTTC. Protein sequence: CASSFEQGGGGYTF.

The V and J genes are TRBV11-2 and TRBJ2-1, with D maybe TRBD1 (6 bases). Germline CDR1 reads SGHAT; CDR2 reads FQNNGV. CDR3 length equals 12 residues. V dropped 5 bases and J dropped 10 bases, with 12 bases sitting between them. This CDR3 reads CASSPQGKEQFF. Here the CDR3 DNA reads TGTGCCAGCAGCCCCCAGGGGAAGGAGCAGTTCTTC. Looking up the rest from reference TRBV11-2 and TRBJ2-1 gives the full variable domain: EAGVAQSPRYKIIEKRQSVAFWCNPISGHATLYWYQQILGQGPKLLIQFQNNGVVDDSQLPKDRFSAERLKGVDSTLKIQPAKLEDSAVYLCASSPQGKEQFFGPGTRLTVL.

This clonotype was seen at least ten times. The chain is built from TRBV20-1 and TRBJ2-5; D gene unclear. CDR1 and CDR2 from the germline V gene are DFQATT and SNEGSKA (reference sequence). V lost 1 base and J lost 0, with 12 bases in between. The CDR3 contains 15 residues. This CDR3 is CSARARTLDQETQYF. CDR3 DNA sequence: TGCAGTGCTAGAGCCAGAACCCTTGACCAAGAGACCCAGTACTTC.

This clonotype was seen a few times. CDR3 nucleotide sequence: TGTGCCAGCAGCCGCCAGGCTTCCTATGGCTACACCTTC. It encodes CASSRQASYGYTF. V usage is TRBV11-1 and J usage is TRBJ1-2, with unresolved D. The CDR3 has 13 residues. Germline CDR1 is SGHAT and CDR2 is FQDESV (reference sequence). The V and J ends lost 5 bases and 4 bases respectively, with 11 bases between them.

Note on this clonotype: With a much larger clone just one base away, this may be a read error. The chain links TRBV2 to TRBJ2-7; TRBD2 matches at 7 bases. Germline V lookup: CDR1 SNHLY, CDR2 FYNNEI. Trimming at V came to 4 bases and at J to 7 bases, leaving 4 bases not matched to a gene. The length of the CDR3 is 12 residues. CDR3 in amino acids: CASSGGGSEQYF. For the CDR3, the DNA is TGTGCCAGCAGTGGAGGCGGGAGTGAGCAGTACTTC.

The table lists this clonotype with many counts. The chain has TRBV5-1 and TRBJ2-7, with TRBD1 identical over 8 bases. The germline V gene encodes CDR1 SGHRS and CDR2 YFSETQ. The CDR3 runs to 14 residues. J gave up 6 bases and V 1 base, and 6 bases lay outside the gene matches. DNA for the CDR3: TGCGCCAGCAGCTTGAACGGACAGGGCAGCGAGCAGTACTTC. This gives the protein CASSLNGQGSEQYF.

This clonotype showed up just a few times. This chain joins TRBV10-3 and TRBJ2-5; 7 bases align to TRBD2. This CDR3 contains 13 residues. V gave up 5 bases and J gave up 1 base; unmatched junction bases: 1. Germline CDR1 reads ENHRY; CDR2 reads SYGVKD. The CDR3 DNA reads TGTGCCATCAGTTCTAGCGGCCAAGAGACCCAGTACTTC. Its protein product is CAISSSGQETQYF.

There are a few counts of this clonotype. The chain couples TRBV9 to TRBJ2-3; TRBD2 matches at 10 bases. The V gene's germline CDR1 is SGDLS and CDR2 YYNGEE. V was pared by 5 bases and J by 2 bases, with 5 bases of the junction left unmatched. CDR3 length: 15 amino acids. CDR3 protein: CASSPSGSITDTQYF. Written as DNA, the CDR3 is TGTGCCAGCAGTCCTAGCGGGAGCATCACAGATACGCAGTATTTT.

Many counts were recorded for this clonotype. The chain uses TRBV2 and TRBJ2-7; D not resolved. Trimming took off 2 bases at V and 7 bases at J, with 12 bases between the two ends. Per germline, CDR1 SNHLY and CDR2 FYNNEI. This CDR3 is 13 amino acids long. Here the CDR3 DNA reads TGTGCCAGCAGTGAATTGAGCTCGGATGAGCAGTACTTC. Its protein product is CASSELSSDEQYF.

J is TRBJ2-1 and V is TRBV7-3; no definite D call. CDR3 length: 17 residues. Between the trimmed V and J ends, which lost 5 bases and 2 bases, there was a span of 19 bases. CDR1 is SGHTA and CDR2 is FQGTGA in the germline V gene. The CDR3: CASSPTRSLSPYNEQFF. The DNA of the CDR3 is TGTGCCAGCAGCCCAACGAGGAGTCTATCCCCCTACAATGAGCAGTTCTTC.

J is TRBJ2-3 and V is TRBV6-1; tentative D call: TRBD2 (6 bases). The CDR3 is 17 residues long. Between the trimmed V and J ends, which lost 3 bases and 1 base, there was a span of 17 bases. From germline, CDR1 is MNHNS and CDR2 SASEGT. This CDR3 reads CASSDERAPIGTDTQYF. The CDR3 coding sequence is TGTGCCAGCAGTGATGAGCGGGCACCGATTGGCACAGATACGCAGTATTTT.

This clonotype was detected a few times. The CDR3 sequence is CASSDSAGGIGQYF. Here the CDR3 DNA reads TGTGCCAGCAGTGATTCGGCCGGGGGGATTGGCCAGTACTTC. V and J are TRBV2 and TRBJ2-5, with 7 nucleotides matching TRBD2. The germline V gene encodes CDR1 SNHLY and CDR2 FYNNEI. The CDR3 runs 14 residues. V lost 3 bases, J lost 10 bases, and 11 bases stayed unmatched.

The genes are TRBV5-1 and TRBJ2-3; D is possibly TRBD1 (6 bases). V lost 4 bases, J lost 4 bases, and 19 bases lay in between. The germline V gene encodes CDR1 SGHRS and CDR2 YFSETQ. The CDR3 length is 16 residues. CDR3 loop: CASSRRDTLDADTQYF. The CDR3 region has the DNA TGCGCCAGCAGCCGCCGGGACACTTTAGATGCAGATACGCAGTATTTT.

The rearrangement uses TRBV28 and TRBJ1-5; 7 positions match TRBD1. The CDR3 spans 17 residues. Germline-derived CDR1 and CDR2 are MDHEN and SYDVKM. After removal of 11 bases from V and 0 bases from J, the junction contained 16 bases not matched to a gene. CDR3 sequence (DNA): TGTGCCGCCAAAGAAGGGGGCGCGGGGGGTAGCAATCAGCCCCAGCATTTT. As protein: CAAKEGGAGGSNQPQHF.

This clonotype was picked up many times. CDR3 amino acids: CASSSASGQLYEQYF. In nucleotides, the CDR3 is TGTGCCAGCAGCTCAGCCTCGGGACAGTTATACGAGCAGTACTTC. The chain links TRBV28 to TRBJ2-7; TRBD1 matches at 7 bases. V lost 6 bases and J lost 4; bases outside the gene matches: 12. The CDR3 loop spans 15 amino acids. The germline gives CDR1 MDHEN, CDR2 SYDVKM.

Only a few counts were recorded for this clonotype. The chain employs TRBV3-1 and TRBJ1-6; 7 bases agree with TRBD1. This CDR3 contains 16 residues. With 0 bases clipped from V and 11 bases from J, the junction kept 10 bases outside the gene matches. The germline V gene encodes CDR1 LGHDT and CDR2 YNNKEL (reference sequence). In nucleotides, the CDR3 is TGTGCCAGCAGCCAAGAATTGGTGGCAGGGGGGCCACCCCTCCACTTT. Amino acids: CASSQELVAGGPPLHF.

Many counts were recorded for this clonotype. The rearrangement joins TRBV28 to TRBJ2-1; D unresolved. CDR3 length equals 16 residues. V was clipped by 4 bases and J by 0 bases, with 13 bases between them. Germline values: CDR1 MDHEN, CDR2 SYDVKM. Written as DNA, the CDR3 is TGTGCCAGCAGTTCGTGGGAATCTAGCTCCTACAATGAGCAGTTCTTC. Translated, it gives CASSSWESSSYNEQFF.

Comment on this clonotype: With a much larger clone just one base away, this may be a read error. The CDR3 sequence is CASSPQHTGVTEAFF. The CDR3 bases are TGTGCCAGCAGCCCACAACATACGGGGGTCACTGAAGCTTTCTTT. V and J are TRBV7-3 and TRBJ1-1; possibly TRBD1 for D (5 bases). Germline assignment: CDR1 SGHTA and CDR2 FQGTGA. V lost 5 bases and J 4 bases, leaving 17 bases between the germline ends. The CDR3 consists of 15 residues. Full variable domain (outside the CDR3, taken from reference TRBV7-3 and TRBJ1-1): GAGVSQTPSNKVTEKGKYVELRCDPISGHTALYWYRQSLGQGPEFLIYFQGTGAADDSGLPNDRFFAVRPEGSVSTLKIQRTERGDSAVYLCASSPQHTGVTEAFFGQGTRLTVV.

To note about this clonotype: This sequence may be a read error, since a much larger clone differs from it by one base. The chain is built from TRBV20-1 and TRBJ1-1; TRBD1 is a possible D gene (5 bases). Trimming left V 3 bases short and J 7 bases short, with 12 bases between. Germline CDR1 is DFQATT and CDR2 is SNEGSKA (reference sequence). The CDR3 is 12 amino acids. The CDR3 reads CSASDWGIEAFF. In DNA form, the CDR3 reads TGCAGTGCTAGTGACTGGGGGATTGAAGCTTTCTTT.

This clonotype was observed at least ten times. The chain couples TRBV2 to TRBJ1-1; the D is unclear. V dropped 7 bases and J dropped 5 bases, with 14 bases sitting between them. The CDR3 loop spans 13 amino acids. CDR1 SNHLY and CDR2 FYNNEI come from the germline V gene. This CDR3 is CASNHGANTEAFF. DNA for the CDR3: TGTGCCAGCAACCACGGCGCGAATACTGAAGCTTTCTTT.

The chain uses TRBV10-3 and TRBJ2-6; the D is unclear. The germline gives CDR1 ENHRY, CDR2 SYGVKD. The CDR3 has 13 amino acids. Trimming cost V 8 bases and J 3 bases, with 8 bases left between them. This chain's CDR3 is CAIRALGANVLTF. CDR3 coding DNA: TGTGCCATCCGGGCTCTTGGGGCCAACGTCCTGACTTTC.

In its sample, this clonotype was seen many times. The J gene is TRBJ1-4, the V gene TRBV6-1; D might be TRBD1 (5 bases). The germline V gene encodes CDR1 MNHNS and CDR2 SASEGT. CDR3 size: 14 residues. Trimming took off 2 bases at V and 5 bases at J, with 9 bases between the two ends. This CDR3 is CASSERRGNEKLFF. CDR3 bases: TGTGCCAGCAGTGAACGGCGGGGGAATGAAAAACTGTTTTTT.

This clonotype has ten or more counts. This chain uses TRBV12-3 or TRBV12-4 with TRBJ2-1; the D call may be TRBD1 or TRBD2 (5 bases each). The CDR3 has 17 amino acids. The V and J ends lost 4 bases and 3 bases respectively, with 19 bases between them. CDR3 protein: CASSSPRGAGHYNEQFF. The CDR3 DNA follows: TGTGCCAGCAGTTCCCCGAGAGGGGCGGGCCACTACAATGAGCAGTTCTTC.

In its sample, this clonotype was seen a few times. This sequence joins TRBV5-1 and TRBJ1-1; D ambiguous. The CDR3 is made up of 12 amino acids. Germline CDR1 reads SGHRS; CDR2 reads YFSETQ. V gave up 3 bases and J gave up 7 bases, with 10 bases separating them. Written as DNA, the CDR3 is TGCGCCAGCAGCTCTCGGGGTGGTGAAGCTTTCTTT. This sequence encodes CASSSRGGEAFF.

This clonotype has a single count. The J gene is TRBJ2-1, the V gene TRBV3-1; TRBD2 matches 8 bases. The germline gives CDR1 LGHDT, CDR2 YNNKEL (reference sequence). The CDR3 runs to 16 residues. V lost 5 bases to trimming and J lost 5 bases; unmatched junction nucleotides: 11. The CDR3 sequence is CASSIRGGLPNNEQFF. CDR3 DNA: TGTGCCAGCAGCATACGGGGGGGACTACCTAACAATGAGCAGTTCTTC.

This clonotype was recorded at least ten times. The rearrangement joins TRBV7-9 to TRBJ1-1; 8 bases line up with TRBD1. The CDR3 spans 13 residues. CDR1 and CDR2 from the germline V gene are SEHNR and FQNEAQ (reference sequence). The V and J ends lost 4 bases and 11 bases, in that order; junction bases with no gene match: 9. CDR3 in amino acids: CASSYTQGAAAFF. Written as DNA, the CDR3 is TGTGCCAGCAGCTATACCCAGGGGGCTGCCGCTTTCTTT.